The entry below describes one TCR beta chain. Assay used: immunoSEQ multiplex PCR; TCRdb lists only in-frame clones, some missing. The sample holds about 210,000 clones, roughly 81% seen once. The data are from a study of blood T cell repertoires in COVID-19. Study information: Samples came from the United States, Italy and Spain, spanning acute and convalescent COVID-19. T cells, B-cell-depleted T cells, or PBMCs supplied cDNA or gDNA.

Trimming took 5 bases from V and 5 from J; bases not matched to a gene: 16. CDR1 is MNHNY and CDR2 is SVGAGI in the germline V gene (reference sequence). CDR3 length: 18 residues. Sequencing was done on a sample of peripheral blood. The origin of this receptor is a woman aged 45-65 years with active or convalescent COVID-19. The chain combines TRBV6-6 with TRBJ2-5; 11 positions match TRBD2. The DNA of the CDR3 is TGTGCCAGCAGTCCCGGGGGAACTAGCGGGAGAATACGGGAGACCCAGTACTTC. Its protein is CASSPGGTSGRIRETQYF.